The 30 T cell receptor beta chains below come from one sample, sequenced in a study of blood T cell repertoires in COVID-19 (TCRdb year 2020). Preparation of the library involved the immunoSEQ multiplex PCR assay. TCRdb holds this immuneACCESS table with in-frame rearrangements only. Some clones are missing; in checked studies, unresolved V genes explain under half, and the rest has no known cause. This sample gives about 70,000 clones in total; roughly 80% of them show up just once. The ten largest clones represent around 0.91% of the sample. The sequenced sample was peripheral blood. The source of these receptors is a woman aged 70 to 79 with acute or convalescent COVID-19.

The genes are TRBV27 and TRBJ2-5; 8 nucleotides agree with TRBD2. The CDR3 length is 15 residues. Trimming removed 6 bases from V and 4 bases from J; junction bases left unmatched: 10. Germline V lookup: CDR1 MNHEY, CDR2 SMNVEV (reference sequence). CDR3 DNA: TGTGCCAGCAGGGATCCGGGACTAGGGTCAGAGACCCAGTACTTC. Translation: CASRDPGLGSETQYF.

The chain links TRBV29-1 to TRBJ2-1; TRBD1 matches 7 bases. Germline V gene sequence: CDR1 SQVTM, CDR2 ANQGSEA. The CDR3 is made up of 12 amino acids. V shed 4 bases and J 8 bases; nucleotides not matched to a gene: 5. The CDR3 region is CSVAEGADEQFF. The CDR3 DNA reads as TGCAGCGTTGCTGAGGGGGCCGATGAGCAGTTCTTC.

For this clone: The identical CDR3 is also encoded by other nucleotide sequences in the sample. The chain links TRBV11-2 to TRBJ2-3; TRBD2 matches 10 bases. After removal of 0 bases from V and 0 bases from J, the junction contained 6 bases not matched to a gene. Germline V gives CDR1 SGHAT, CDR2 FQNNGV. This CDR3 spans 18 amino acids. CDR3 in amino acids: CASSLESGGVGSTDTQYF. DNA of the CDR3: TGTGCCAGCAGCTTAGAGAGCGGGGGGGTGGGCAGCACAGATACGCAGTATTTT. Based on the CDR3 plus reference TRBV11-2 and TRBJ2-3, the full variable domain is EAGVAQSPRYKIIEKRQSVAFWCNPISGHATLYWYQQILGQGPKLLIQFQNNGVVDDSQLPKDRFSAERLKGVDSTLKIQPAKLEDSAVYLCASSLESGGVGSTDTQYFGPGTRLTVL.

This chain uses TRBV9 with TRBJ2-2, with 7 bases fitting TRBD2. Germline V lookup: CDR1 SGDLS, CDR2 YYNGEE. Losses at the gene ends were 0 bases for V and 4 bases for J; bases not matched to a gene: 9. There are 17 residues in the CDR3. The chain's CDR3 is CASSVASREGSTGELFF. DNA for the CDR3: TGTGCCAGCAGCGTAGCTTCGAGGGAGGGGAGCACCGGGGAGCTGTTTTTT.

The rearrangement links TRBV20-1 to TRBJ2-1; D might be TRBD1 (5 bases). The CDR3 loop spans 10 amino acids. Germline CDR1 and CDR2: DFQATT and SNEGSKA (reference sequence). Trimming shortened V by 3 bases and J by 12 bases, and 9 bases separated the two germline ends. In nucleotides, the CDR3 is TGCAGTGCTAGTGACAGATCGCAGTTCTTC. Protein sequence: CSASDRSQFF.

As concerns this clone: Other nucleotide sequences from this sample produce the same CDR3. This sequence joins TRBV10-3 and TRBJ1-3, with D perhaps TRBD1 (5 bases). V lost 2 bases to trimming and J lost 1 base, with 9 bases between them. CDR1 is ENHRY, CDR2 SYGVKD, per germline. This CDR3 spans 15 amino acids. The CDR3 sequence: CAISEGRGSGNTIYF. CDR3 sequence (DNA): TGTGCCATCAGTGAGGGGAGGGGATCTGGAAACACCATATATTTT.

The chain is built from TRBV6-5 and TRBJ2-7; 7 bases align to TRBD1. Per germline, CDR1 MNHEY and CDR2 SVGAGI. The V gene end was trimmed by 2 bases and the J gene end by 6 bases; junction bases not matched to a gene: 4. The CDR3 spans 13 residues. The chain's CDR3 is CASSYEGAREQYF. DNA for the CDR3: TGTGCCAGCAGTTACGAGGGGGCGCGCGAGCAGTACTTC.

The chain recombines TRBV18 with TRBJ1-1, with no clear D. CDR1 is KGHSH, CDR2 LQKENI, per germline. The CDR3 loop spans 14 amino acids. V was cut by 3 bases and J by 5 bases, with 13 bases left in between. The CDR3 DNA reads as TGTGCCAGCTCACCGGAGTCAGTGCGTACTGAAGCTTTCTTT. This codes for CASSPESVRTEAFF.

This sequence joins TRBV24-1 and TRBJ2-2; 12 bases map to TRBD1. The CDR3 extends over 15 amino acids. Germline V gives CDR1 KGHDR, CDR2 SFDVKD. Trimming cost V 7 bases and J 7 bases; bases outside gene matches: 6. As DNA, the CDR3 is TGTGCCACCAGCGGGACAGGGGGCTCGGGCGGGGAGCTGTTTTTT. It is translated as CATSGTGGSGGELFF.

The chain carries TRBV30 and TRBJ2-2, with D possibly being TRBD1 (5 bases). This CDR3 contains 14 residues. V was shortened by 0 bases and J by 6 bases, with 11 bases between the two germline ends. CDR1 is GTSNPN, CDR2 SVGIG, per germline (reference sequence). In DNA form, the CDR3 reads TGTGCCTGGAGTGTTAAGGGGTTCTCCGGGGAGCTGTTTTTT. Protein: CAWSVKGFSGELFF.

The V and J genes are TRBV7-8 and TRBJ1-1; TRBD1 aligns across 7 bases. Germline-derived CDR1 and CDR2 are SGHVS and FQNEAQ. Unmatched junction bases numbered 7, after V lost 4 bases and J lost 5 bases. The CDR3 spans 14 residues. CDR3 DNA: TGTGCCAGCAGCTCGCAACAGGGGACTACTGAAGCTTTCTTT. Protein: CASSSQQGTTEAFF. Based on the CDR3 plus reference TRBV7-8 and TRBJ1-1, the full variable domain is GAGVSQSPRYKVAKRGQDVALRCDPISGHVSLFWYQQALGQGPEFLTYFQNEAQLDKSGLPSDRFFAERPEGSVSTLKIQRTQQEDSAVYLCASSSQQGTTEAFFGQGTRLTVV.

The V gene is TRBV19, the J gene TRBJ1-3; D ambiguous. This CDR3 region has 17 residues. Germline V CDR1 and CDR2: LNHDA, SQIVND (reference sequence). V was shortened by 3 bases and J by 0 bases, with 15 bases between the two germline ends. The CDR3 DNA follows: TGTGCCAGTAGTATTGCGGTTGGAGTGACCTCTGGAAACACCATATATTTT. It translates to CASSIAVGVTSGNTIYF.

A word on this clone: An end of the junction does not agree with germline; a read error may underlie this. CDR3 nucleotide sequence: TGTGCCAGTAGGATAGCGGGAGGTTCATCCGGGGAGCTGTTTTTT. This translates into CASRIAGGSSGELFF. This rearrangement joins TRBV19 to TRBJ2-2; 10 positions agree with TRBD2. This CDR3 has 15 residues. CDR1 is LNHDA, CDR2 SQIVND, per germline (reference sequence).

Points on this clone: Other DNA sequences in the same sample also yield this CDR3. V gene TRBV20-1 combines with J gene TRBJ2-1; possibly TRBD1 for D (6 bases). The ends were cut back, 3 bases at V and 1 base at J, with 7 bases in the middle. This CDR3 has 13 amino acids. Germline CDR1 is DFQATT and CDR2 is SNEGSKA (reference sequence). For the CDR3, the DNA is TGCAGTGCTAGTAGGGGGTCCTACAATGAGCAGTTCTTC. It yields the protein CSASRGSYNEQFF.

The gene calls are TRBV5-1 and TRBJ2-1; 7 bases are a match to TRBD1. CDR1 and CDR2 (germline): SGHRS, YFSETQ. The CDR3 loop spans 13 amino acids. Trimming at V came to 6 bases and at J to 6 bases, leaving 6 bases not matched to a gene. The CDR3 here is CASNRDSVNEQFF. CDR3 coding DNA: TGCGCCAGCAACCGGGACAGTGTCAATGAGCAGTTCTTC.

This clone was observed a few times. The junction departs from germline at one end; a sequencing error may be responsible. The rearrangement joins TRBV27 to TRBJ1-2; D perhaps matches TRBD1 (6 bases). Germline CDR1 MNHEY, CDR2 SMNVEV (reference sequence). This CDR3 region has 13 residues. DNA for the CDR3: TGTGCCAGCAGACCGACCTCCCGGACAGATACCTCCTTC. Its protein product is CASRPTSRTDTSF.

CDR3 nucleotides: TGTGCCAGCAGCTTAGGGCCCAACAATGAGCAGTTCTTC. It encodes CASSLGPNNEQFF. The V call is TRBV7-2, the J call TRBJ2-1, with D uncertain. V gave up 1 base and J gave up 5 bases, with 6 bases separating them. The CDR3 contains 13 residues. In germline, CDR1 is SGHTA, CDR2 FQGNSA. Supplemented by reference TRBV7-2 and TRBJ2-1, the full variable domain reads GAGVSQSPSNKVTEKGKDVELRCDPISGHTALYWYRQSLGQGLEFLIYFQGNSAPDKSGLPSDRFSAERTGGSVSTLTIQRTQQEDSAVYLCASSLGPNNEQFFGPGTRLTVL.

The rearrangement uses TRBV10-1 and TRBJ2-3, with TRBD2 matching over 7 bases. The CDR3 runs to 15 residues. V lost 3 bases, J lost 3 bases, and 6 bases stayed unmatched. Germline V gene sequence: CDR1 WNHNN, CDR2 SYGVQD (reference sequence). The CDR3: CASSDGGRETDTQYF. CDR3 nucleotide sequence: TGCGCCAGCAGTGATGGAGGGAGGGAAACAGATACGCAGTATTTT.

The chain recombines TRBV6-5 with TRBJ1-1, with 7 bases aligning to TRBD1. J lost 0 bases, V lost 10 bases, and 8 bases had no gene match. The germline V gene encodes CDR1 MNHEY and CDR2 SVGAGI. The length of the CDR3 is 14 residues. CDR3 bases: TGTGCCACCACAGGGGTTAATTTGAACACTGAAGCTTTCTTT. Encoded protein: CATTGVNLNTEAFF.

V gene TRBV5-8 combines with J gene TRBJ2-3, with 8 bases aligning to TRBD1. The trim removed 4 bases at V and 6 bases at J, leaving 10 bases unmatched. The CDR3 loop spans 15 amino acids. CDR1 is SGHTS and CDR2 is YDEGEE in the germline V gene. CDR3 sequence: CASSVRRTGYDTQYF. The CDR3 coding sequence is TGTGCCAGCAGCGTGCGGCGGACAGGGTACGATACGCAGTATTTT.

The chain has TRBV5-1 and TRBJ2-7, with 11 bases fitting TRBD1. V trimming: 1 base; J trimming: 7 bases; junction bases outside the gene matches: 10. The CDR3 loop spans 16 amino acids. CDR1 is SGHRS and CDR2 is YFSETQ in the germline V gene. CDR3 residues: CASSLWIGQGAKEQYF. CDR3 DNA: TGCGCCAGCAGCTTGTGGATCGGACAGGGGGCGAAGGAGCAGTACTTC.

This clone was found once. The rearrangement uses TRBV7-9 and TRBJ2-2; D is uncertain. Trimming shortened V by 3 bases and J by 6 bases, and 23 bases separated the two germline ends. Germline V CDR1 and CDR2: SEHNR, FQNEAQ (reference sequence). The CDR3 extends over 18 amino acids. The CDR3 region has the DNA TGTGCCAGCAGCTTTAGCCTGTCTGTAGGATATATCGCCGGGGAGCTGTTTTTT. This encodes CASSFSLSVGYIAGELFF.

The chain carries TRBV21-1 and TRBJ2-6; the table's D call of TRBD1 was not tested on the DNA. TRBV21-1 is tagged as a pseudogene. This CDR3 is built from 22 residues. This CDR3 is CASSKDEDRGPNSPSGANVLTF. CDR3 DNA: TGTGCCAGCAGCAAAGATGAGGACAGGGGGCCTAATTCTCCCTCTGGGGCCAACGTCCTGACTTTC.

The gene calls are TRBV6-1 and TRBJ2-7; a possible D gene is TRBD1 (6 bases). CDR3 length equals 18 residues. Germline loops: CDR1 MNHNS, CDR2 SASEGT. V was trimmed by 4 bases and J by 4 bases, leaving 26 bases between them. CDR3 loop: CASSATGLDLLHSYEQYF. In DNA, the CDR3 is TGTGCCAGCAGTGCCACAGGGTTGGATCTTCTACATTCATACGAGCAGTACTTC.

The rearrangement joins TRBV27 to TRBJ2-5; tentative D call: TRBD1 (5 bases). The CDR3 sequence is 13 residues long. Trimming pared 3 bases from V and 4 bases from J, leaving 9 bases between. Germline V gene lookup returns CDR1 MNHEY and CDR2 SMNVEV (reference sequence). The CDR3 region has the DNA TGTGCCAGCAGTTTCAGGGTTCGAGAGACCCAGTACTTC. Protein product: CASSFRVRETQYF.

The rearrangement links TRBV5-1 to TRBJ2-3, with 7 nucleotides matching TRBD2. Germline loops: CDR1 SGHRS, CDR2 YFSETQ. The CDR3 consists of 15 residues. V shed 5 bases and J 0 bases; nucleotides not matched to a gene: 6. CDR3 nucleotides: TGCGCCAGCAGAAGCGGGGAAACTAGCACAGATACGCAGTATTTT. Translated: CASRSGETSTDTQYF.

A remark on this clone: The same CDR3 arises from other DNA sequences in this sample as well. The chain uses TRBV11-2 and TRBJ2-3, with 10 bases fitting TRBD2. The length of the CDR3 is 18 residues. Germline V CDR1 and CDR2: SGHAT, FQNNGV. V lost 0 bases and J lost 0; bases outside the gene matches: 6. In nucleotides, the CDR3 is TGTGCCAGCAGCTTAGAGAGCGGGGGGGTGGGGAGCACAGATACGCAGTATTTT. Its protein product is CASSLESGGVGSTDTQYF.

This clone was seen a single time. This chain links TRBV5-1 with TRBJ2-7, with no clear D. Trimming cost V 4 bases and J 1 base, with 9 bases left between them. This CDR3 contains 13 residues. Germline V gene sequence: CDR1 SGHRS, CDR2 YFSETQ. The CDR3 coding sequence is TGCGCCAGCAGCGACCTAGGATCCTACGAGCAGTACTTC. This codes for CASSDLGSYEQYF. The full variable domain, in which reference TRBV5-1 and TRBJ2-7 provide the parts outside the CDR3, is KAGVTQTPRYLIKTRGQQVTLSCSPISGHRSVSWYQQTPGQGLQFLFEYFSETQRNKGNFPGRFSGRQFSNSRSEMNVSTLELGDSALYLCASSDLGSYEQYFGPGTRLTVT.

The CDR3 DNA reads TGTGCCAGCAGTACCCCCGGGACAGGGTCCAATGAGCAGTTCTTC. The encoded protein is CASSTPGTGSNEQFF. The chain has TRBV28 and TRBJ2-1, with 9 bases that match TRBD1. The junction had 8 bases not matched to a gene; V was cut back by 5 bases and J by 6 bases. The germline V gene encodes CDR1 MDHEN and CDR2 SYDVKM. This CDR3 contains 15 residues.

This rearrangement joins TRBV5-4 to TRBJ2-3, with TRBD1 matching 7 bases. The CDR3 covers 12 residues. From germline, CDR1 is SGHNT and CDR2 YYREEE (reference sequence). V gave up 2 bases and J gave up 14 bases; unmatched junction bases: 8. The CDR3 nucleotides are TGTGCCAGCAGCTTCGATGGGACAGTTTTGTATTTT. It yields the protein CASSFDGTVLYF.